Below are 5 T cell receptor beta chains sequenced from a single sample in a study of cytomegalovirus exposure and HLA in healthy donors. The table came from immunoSEQ multiplex PCR; TCRdb's copy has only in-frame clones and leaves some out. The repertoire holds some 130,000 clones, with about 83% as singletons. The sample comprised PBMCs. All receptors derive from a woman in her thirties in good health and CMV-seronegative.

This rearrangement joins TRBV7-7 to TRBJ2-5; a weak D match, TRBD2 (5 bases). Trimming pared 3 bases from V and 0 bases from J, leaving 14 bases between. CDR3 length equals 16 residues. Germline V lookup: CDR1 SSHAT, CDR2 FNYEAQ (reference sequence). For the CDR3, the DNA is TGTGCCAGCAGCTTCGGGGTTCGGCCGTACCAAGAGACCCAGTACTTC. It translates to CASSFGVRPYQETQYF.

The chain joins TRBV5-4 to TRBJ1-2; tentatively, D is TRBD1 (5 bases). From germline, CDR1 is SGHNT and CDR2 YYREEE (reference sequence). V was clipped by 5 bases and J by 6 bases, with 17 bases between them. The CDR3 covers 14 residues. This CDR3 is CASSFPDRLHGYTF. The CDR3 region has the DNA TGTGCCAGCAGTTTCCCTGACAGATTGCATGGCTACACCTTC.

The genes are TRBV19 and TRBJ1-2, with 10 nucleotides matching TRBD1. Per the germline V gene, CDR1 is LNHDA and CDR2 is SQIVND (reference sequence). V gave up 10 bases and J gave up 7 bases; unmatched junction bases: 6. The CDR3 totals 12 residues. The CDR3 loop reads CAKGTGDCGYTF. The CDR3 DNA sequence: TGTGCCAAGGGGACAGGGGATTGTGGCTACACCTTC.

The chain recombines TRBV5-8 with TRBJ2-1, with 9 bases matching TRBD2. The CDR3 sequence is 13 residues long. Trimming at V came to 6 bases and at J to 4 bases, leaving 2 bases not matched to a gene. Per germline, CDR1 SGHTS and CDR2 YDEGEE. In DNA, the CDR3 is TGTGCCAGCACGCTAGCGGGGTACAATGAGCAGTTCTTC. This encodes CASTLAGYNEQFF.

J is TRBJ1-2 and V is TRBV7-8; 12 nucleotides match TRBD1. This CDR3 is 13 amino acids long. From germline, CDR1 is SGHVS and CDR2 FQNEAQ. The V and J ends lost 5 bases and 14 bases, in that order; junction bases with no gene match: 9. The CDR3 loop reads CASSPGTGGRGTF. CDR3 in DNA: TGTGCCAGCAGCCCGGGGACAGGGGGCCGGGGAACCTTC.